The following is a T cell receptor beta chain sequence with its context. This entry comes from a study of patients and donors after allogeneic stem cell transplantation. CDR1 and CDR2 (germline): MGHRA, YSYEKL. The CDR3 sequence is 15 residues long. V trimming: 5 bases; J trimming: 2 bases; junction bases outside the gene matches: 6. In TCRdb, the RT-PCR reads were re-called with MiXCR into one record per CDR3 protein. The sample yields some 880,000 distinct CDR3 sequences, roughly 18% seen once. The V gene is TRBV4-1, the J gene TRBJ2-7, with 10 bases aligning to TRBD2. Sequenced input: blood, either unsorted or a sorted T cell fraction (not recorded which). This clonotype was sampled from a human donor who was either an allogeneic HSCT recipient or a stem cell or donor lymphocyte infusion donor (not recorded which). It is not recorded whose cells these are; they may come from a transplant donor. The DNA of the CDR3 is TGCGCCAGCAGCAACCGCCTAGCGGGAGCCTACGAGCAGTACTTC. This translates into CASSNRLAGAYEQYF.